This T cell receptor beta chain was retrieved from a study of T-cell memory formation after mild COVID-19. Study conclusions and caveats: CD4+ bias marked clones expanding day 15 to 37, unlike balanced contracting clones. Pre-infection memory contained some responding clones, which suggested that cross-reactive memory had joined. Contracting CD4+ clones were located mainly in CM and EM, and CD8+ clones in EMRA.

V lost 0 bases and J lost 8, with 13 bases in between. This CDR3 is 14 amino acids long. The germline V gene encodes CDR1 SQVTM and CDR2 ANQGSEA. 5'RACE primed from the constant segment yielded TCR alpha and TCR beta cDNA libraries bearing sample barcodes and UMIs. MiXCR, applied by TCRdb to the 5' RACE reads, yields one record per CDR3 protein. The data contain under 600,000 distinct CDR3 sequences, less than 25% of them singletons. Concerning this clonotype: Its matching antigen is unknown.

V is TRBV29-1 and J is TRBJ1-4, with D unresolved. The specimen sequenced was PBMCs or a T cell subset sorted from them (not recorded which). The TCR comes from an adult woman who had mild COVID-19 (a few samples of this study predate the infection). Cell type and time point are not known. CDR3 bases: TGCAGCGTTGAAGATTCGGCCGGGAGCGAAAAACTGTTTTTT. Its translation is CSVEDSAGSEKLFF.